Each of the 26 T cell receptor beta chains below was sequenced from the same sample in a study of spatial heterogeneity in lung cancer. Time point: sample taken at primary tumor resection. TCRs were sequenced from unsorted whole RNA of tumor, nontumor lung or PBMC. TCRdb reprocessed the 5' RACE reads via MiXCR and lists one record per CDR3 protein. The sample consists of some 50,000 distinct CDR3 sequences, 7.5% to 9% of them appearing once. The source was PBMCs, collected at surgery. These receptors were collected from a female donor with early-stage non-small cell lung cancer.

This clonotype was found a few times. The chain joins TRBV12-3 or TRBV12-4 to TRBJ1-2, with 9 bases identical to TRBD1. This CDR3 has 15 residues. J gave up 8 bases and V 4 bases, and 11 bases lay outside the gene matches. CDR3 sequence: CASSSGGQGSYGYTF. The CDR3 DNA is TGTGCCAGCAGTTCTGGGGGACAGGGTAGTTACGGCTACACCTTC.

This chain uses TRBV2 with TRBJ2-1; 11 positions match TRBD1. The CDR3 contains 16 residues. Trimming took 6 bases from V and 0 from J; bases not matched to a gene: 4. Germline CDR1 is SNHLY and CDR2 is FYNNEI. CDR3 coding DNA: TGTGCCAGCAGAACCGGGACAGGGGGCTCCTACAATGAGCAGTTCTTC. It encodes CASRTGTGGSYNEQFF.

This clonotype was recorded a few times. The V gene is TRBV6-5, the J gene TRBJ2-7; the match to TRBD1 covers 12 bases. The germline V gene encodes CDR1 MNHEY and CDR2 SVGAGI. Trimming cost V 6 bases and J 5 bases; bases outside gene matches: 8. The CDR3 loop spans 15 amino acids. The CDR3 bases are TGTGCCAGCAGCTCAGGGACAGGGGGCAGGAACGAGCAGTACTTC. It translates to CASSSGTGGRNEQYF.

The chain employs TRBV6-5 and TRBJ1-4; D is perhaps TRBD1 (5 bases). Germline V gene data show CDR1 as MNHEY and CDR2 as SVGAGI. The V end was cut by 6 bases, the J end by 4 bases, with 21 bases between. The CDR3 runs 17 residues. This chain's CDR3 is CASRPMSGGWVNEKLFF. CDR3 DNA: TGTGCCAGCAGACCAATGTCGGGGGGGTGGGTTAATGAAAAACTGTTTTTT.

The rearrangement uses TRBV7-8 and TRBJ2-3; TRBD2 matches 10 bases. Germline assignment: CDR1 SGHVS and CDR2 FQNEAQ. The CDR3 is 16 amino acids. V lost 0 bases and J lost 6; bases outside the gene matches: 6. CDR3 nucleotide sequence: TGTGCCAGCAGCTTAGCATCGAGCGGGGGGGCGGATACGCAGTATTTT. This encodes CASSLASSGGADTQYF.

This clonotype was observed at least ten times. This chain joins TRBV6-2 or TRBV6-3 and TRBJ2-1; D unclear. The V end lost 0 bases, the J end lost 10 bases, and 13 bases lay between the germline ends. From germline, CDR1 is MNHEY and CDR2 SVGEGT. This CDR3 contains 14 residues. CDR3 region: CASSYSAGVIEQFF. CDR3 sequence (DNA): TGTGCCAGCAGTTACTCGGCAGGAGTGATCGAGCAGTTCTTC.

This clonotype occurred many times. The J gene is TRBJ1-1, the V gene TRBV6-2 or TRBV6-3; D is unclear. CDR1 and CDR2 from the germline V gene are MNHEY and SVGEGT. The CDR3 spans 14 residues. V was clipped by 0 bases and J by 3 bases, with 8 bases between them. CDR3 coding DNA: TGTGCCAGCAGTTACTCGTTGGGAGACACTGAAGCTTTCTTT. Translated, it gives CASSYSLGDTEAFF.

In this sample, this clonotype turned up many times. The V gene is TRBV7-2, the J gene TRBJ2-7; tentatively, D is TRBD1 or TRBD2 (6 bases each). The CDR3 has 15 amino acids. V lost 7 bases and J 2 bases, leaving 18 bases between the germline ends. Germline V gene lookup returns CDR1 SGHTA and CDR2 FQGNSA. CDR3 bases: TGTGCCAGCAACATTGGGGGGCAGCCTACCTACGAGCAGTACTTC. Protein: CASNIGGQPTYEQYF.

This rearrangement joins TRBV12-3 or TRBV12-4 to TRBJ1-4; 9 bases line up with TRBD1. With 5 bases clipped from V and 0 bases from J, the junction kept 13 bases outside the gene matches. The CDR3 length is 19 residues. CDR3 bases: TGTGCCAGCAGTAAAGGCCCGACAGGGGGACTAACAACTAATGAAAAACTGTTTTTT. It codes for CASSKGPTGGLTTNEKLFF.

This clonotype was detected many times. DNA for the CDR3: TGTGCCAGCAGCTTAGAATACGCAGATACGCAGTATTTT. Amino acid sequence: CASSLEYADTQYF. V is TRBV11-2 and J is TRBJ2-3; no firm D call. CDR3 length: 13 residues. CDR1 is SGHAT, CDR2 FQNNGV, per germline. Trimming removed 0 bases from V and 4 bases from J, with 5 bases in between.

Written as DNA, the CDR3 is TGCGCCAGCAAGAGTACAGGGGGAGGAAACACTGAAGCTTTCTTT. Translating gives CASKSTGGGNTEAFF. The V call is TRBV5-1, the J call TRBJ1-1, with 8 nucleotides matching TRBD1. Trimming at V came to 6 bases and at J to 2 bases, leaving 9 bases not matched to a gene. This CDR3 has 15 amino acids. Germline loops: CDR1 SGHRS, CDR2 YFSETQ.

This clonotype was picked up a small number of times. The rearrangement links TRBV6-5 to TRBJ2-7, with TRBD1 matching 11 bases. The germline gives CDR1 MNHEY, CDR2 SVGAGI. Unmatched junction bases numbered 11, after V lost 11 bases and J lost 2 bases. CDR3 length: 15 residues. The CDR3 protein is CASALTGQGAYEQYF. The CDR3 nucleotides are TGTGCCTCCGCATTGACGGGACAGGGGGCCTACGAGCAGTACTTC.

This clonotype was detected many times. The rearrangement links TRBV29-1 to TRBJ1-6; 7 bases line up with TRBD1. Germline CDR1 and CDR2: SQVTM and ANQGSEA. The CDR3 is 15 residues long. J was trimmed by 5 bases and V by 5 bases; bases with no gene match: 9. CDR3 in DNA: TGCAGCGTTAAAACAGGGGCCGGAGATAATTCACCCCTCCACTTT. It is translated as CSVKTGAGDNSPLHF.

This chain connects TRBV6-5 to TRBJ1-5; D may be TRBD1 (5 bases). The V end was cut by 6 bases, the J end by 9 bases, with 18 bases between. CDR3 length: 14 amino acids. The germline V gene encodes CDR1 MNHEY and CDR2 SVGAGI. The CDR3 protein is CASSPVQGPGPQHF. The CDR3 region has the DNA TGTGCCAGCAGCCCGGTGCAGGGTCCTGGGCCCCAGCATTTT.

CDR3 sequence reads: CASSSGGPPNEKLFF. The CDR3 DNA follows: TGTGCCAGCAGTTCCGGGGGGCCACCTAATGAAAAACTGTTTTTT. The chain employs TRBV6-5 and TRBJ1-4, with D possibly matching TRBD1 (6 bases). V gave up 4 bases and J gave up 3 bases, with 12 bases separating them. The CDR3 loop spans 15 amino acids. From germline, CDR1 is MNHEY and CDR2 SVGAGI.

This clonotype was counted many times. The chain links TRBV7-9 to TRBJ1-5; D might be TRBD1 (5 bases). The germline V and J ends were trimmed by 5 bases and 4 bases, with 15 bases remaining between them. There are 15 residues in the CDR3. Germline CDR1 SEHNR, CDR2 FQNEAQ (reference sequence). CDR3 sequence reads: CASSLGGTGNQPQHF. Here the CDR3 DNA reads TGTGCCAGCAGCCTAGGAGGGACGGGGAATCAGCCCCAGCATTTT.

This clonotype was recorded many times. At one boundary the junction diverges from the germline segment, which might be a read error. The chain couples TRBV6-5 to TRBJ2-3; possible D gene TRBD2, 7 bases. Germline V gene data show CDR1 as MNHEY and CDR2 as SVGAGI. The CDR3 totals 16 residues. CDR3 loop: CASRRVQGGITHTQYF. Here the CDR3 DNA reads TGTGCCAGCAGACGTGTACAGGGAGGGATCACACATACGCAGTATTTT.

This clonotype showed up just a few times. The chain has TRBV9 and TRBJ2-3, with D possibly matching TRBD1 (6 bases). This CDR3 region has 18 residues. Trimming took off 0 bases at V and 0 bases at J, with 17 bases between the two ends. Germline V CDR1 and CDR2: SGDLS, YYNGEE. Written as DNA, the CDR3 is TGTGCCAGCAGCGTAGAGTTTGGGCAGGGGTTTAGCACAGATACGCAGTATTTT. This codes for CASSVEFGQGFSTDTQYF.

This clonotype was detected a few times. CDR3 bases: TGTGCCAGCAGCCCCGGACTAGCGGGGGCTTTGGGCGGGGAGCTGTTTTTT. The encoded protein is CASSPGLAGALGGELFF. The J gene is TRBJ2-2, the V gene TRBV7-2, with 13 bases fitting TRBD2. Losses at the gene ends were 5 bases for V and 7 bases for J; bases not matched to a gene: 10. The CDR3 sequence is 17 residues long. Germline lookup yields CDR1 SGHTA and CDR2 FQGNSA. Based on the CDR3 plus reference TRBV7-2 and TRBJ2-2, the full variable domain is GAGVSQSPSNKVTEKGKDVELRCDPISGHTALYWYRQSLGQGLEFLIYFQGNSAPDKSGLPSDRFSAERTGGSVSTLTIQRTQQEDSAVYLCASSPGLAGALGGELFFGEGSRLTVL.

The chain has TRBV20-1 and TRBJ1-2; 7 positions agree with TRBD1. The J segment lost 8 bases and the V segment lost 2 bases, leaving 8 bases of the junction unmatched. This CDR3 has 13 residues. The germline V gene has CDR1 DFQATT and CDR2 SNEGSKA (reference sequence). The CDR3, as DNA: TGCAGTGCTAGACCGGGACAGTCGACGGGCTACACCTTC. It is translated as CSARPGQSTGYTF.

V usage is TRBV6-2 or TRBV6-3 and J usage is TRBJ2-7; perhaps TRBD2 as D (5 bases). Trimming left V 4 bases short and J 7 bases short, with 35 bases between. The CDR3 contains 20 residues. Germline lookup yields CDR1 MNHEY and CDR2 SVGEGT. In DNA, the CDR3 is TGTGCCAGCAGTTTGTATGTAGAACCATCCACCACACTAGGGTGGAAGGAGCAGTACTTC. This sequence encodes CASSLYVEPSTTLGWKEQYF.

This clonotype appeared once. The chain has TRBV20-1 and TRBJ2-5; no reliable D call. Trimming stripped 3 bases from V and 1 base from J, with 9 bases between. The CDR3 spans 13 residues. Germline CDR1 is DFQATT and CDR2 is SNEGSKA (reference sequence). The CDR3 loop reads CSASLDIQETQYF. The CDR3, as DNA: TGCAGTGCTAGTTTGGATATCCAAGAGACCCAGTACTTC.

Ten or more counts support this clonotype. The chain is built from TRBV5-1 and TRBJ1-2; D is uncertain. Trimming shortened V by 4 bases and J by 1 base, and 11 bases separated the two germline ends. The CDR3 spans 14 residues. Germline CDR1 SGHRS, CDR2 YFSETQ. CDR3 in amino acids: CASSMDGINYGYTF. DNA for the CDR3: TGCGCCAGCAGCATGGACGGCATTAACTATGGCTACACCTTC.

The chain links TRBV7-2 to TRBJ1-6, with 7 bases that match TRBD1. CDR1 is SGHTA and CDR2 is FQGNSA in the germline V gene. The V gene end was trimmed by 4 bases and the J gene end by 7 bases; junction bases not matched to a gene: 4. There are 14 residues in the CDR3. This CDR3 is CASSYGQENSPLHF. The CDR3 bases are TGTGCCAGCAGCTATGGACAGGAAAATTCACCCCTCCACTTT.

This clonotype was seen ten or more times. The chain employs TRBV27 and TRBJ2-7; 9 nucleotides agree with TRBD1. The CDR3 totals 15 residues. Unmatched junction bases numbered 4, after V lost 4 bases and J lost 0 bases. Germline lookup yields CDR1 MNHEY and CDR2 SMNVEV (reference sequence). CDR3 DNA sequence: TGTGCCAGCAGTTCTCCGGGACAGGGCTCCTACGAGCAGTACTTC. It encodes CASSSPGQGSYEQYF.

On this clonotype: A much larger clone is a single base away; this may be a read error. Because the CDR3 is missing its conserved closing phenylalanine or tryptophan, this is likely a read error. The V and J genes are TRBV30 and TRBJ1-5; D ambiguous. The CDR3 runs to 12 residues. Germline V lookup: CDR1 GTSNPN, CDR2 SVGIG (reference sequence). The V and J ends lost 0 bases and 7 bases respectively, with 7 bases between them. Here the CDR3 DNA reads TGTGCCTGGAGTGTAGACGCCCAGCCCCAGCATCTT. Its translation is CAWSVDAQPQHL.